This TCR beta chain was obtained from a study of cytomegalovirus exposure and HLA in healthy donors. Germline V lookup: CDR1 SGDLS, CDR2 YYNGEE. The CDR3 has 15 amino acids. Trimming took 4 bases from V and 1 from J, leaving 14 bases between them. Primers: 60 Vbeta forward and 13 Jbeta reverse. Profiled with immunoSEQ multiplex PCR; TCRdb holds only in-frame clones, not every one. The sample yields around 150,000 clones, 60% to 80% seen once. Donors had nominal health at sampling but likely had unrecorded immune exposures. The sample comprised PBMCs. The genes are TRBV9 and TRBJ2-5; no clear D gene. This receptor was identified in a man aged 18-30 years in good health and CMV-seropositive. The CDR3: CASSPRGRIQETQYF. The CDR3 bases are TGTGCCAGCAGCCCTAGAGGAAGGATCCAAGAGACCCAGTACTTC.